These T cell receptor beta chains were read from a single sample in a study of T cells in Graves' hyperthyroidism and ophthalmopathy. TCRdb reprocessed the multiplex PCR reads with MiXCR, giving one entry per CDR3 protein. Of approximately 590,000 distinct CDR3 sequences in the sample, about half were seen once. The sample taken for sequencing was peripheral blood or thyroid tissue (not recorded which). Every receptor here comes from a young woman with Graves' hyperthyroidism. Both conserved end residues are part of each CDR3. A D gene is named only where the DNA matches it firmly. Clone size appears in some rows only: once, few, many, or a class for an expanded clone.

CDR3nt: TGTGCCAGCAGTTTATTCCAGGGTCGTGGCTACACCTTC
CDR3aa: CASSLFQGRGYTF
v_gene: TRBV2
j_gene: TRBJ1-2
d_gene: .
abundance: .

CDR3nt: TGTGCCACCAGCAGAGATCTGCCAGCGGGAGGACGTTATACGCAGTATTTT
CDR3aa: CATSRDLPAGGRYTQYF
v_gene: TRBV15
j_gene: TRBJ2-3
d_gene: TRBD2
abundance: .

CDR3nt: TGTGCCAGCAGCGCTTGGGGGGGCACTGAAGCTTTCTTT
CDR3aa: CASSAWGGTEAFF
v_gene: TRBV2
j_gene: TRBJ1-1
d_gene: .
abundance: few

CDR3nt: TGTGCCAGCACCCGTAGCCTCGATGCGCAGTATTTT
CDR3aa: CASTRSLDAQYF
v_gene: TRBV7-2
j_gene: TRBJ2-3
d_gene: .
abundance: .

CDR3nt: TGCACCCGTTCCGTGGGGAATAGCAATCAGCCCCAGCATTTT
CDR3aa: CTRSVGNSNQPQHF
v_gene: TRBV29-1
j_gene: TRBJ1-5
d_gene: .
abundance: .

CDR3nt: TGTGCCAGTAGTTCACACCGGGACTTTAGCAATCAGCCCCAGCATTTT
CDR3aa: CASSSHRDFSNQPQHF
v_gene: TRBV19
j_gene: TRBJ1-5
d_gene: .
abundance: few

CDR3nt: TGTGCCAGCAGCTTCGGGCAGGGTGCAGATACGCAGTATTTT
CDR3aa: CASSFGQGADTQYF
v_gene: TRBV7-2
j_gene: TRBJ2-3
d_gene: .
abundance: .

CDR3nt: TGTGCCAGCAGTCGCGGACAGGGCCCTTTGAACACCGGGGAGCTGTTTTTT
CDR3aa: CASSRGQGPLNTGELFF
v_gene: TRBV6-6
j_gene: TRBJ2-2
d_gene: TRBD1
abundance: .

CDR3nt: TGTGCCAGCAGTACCAGGACAGGTTCTGAGACCCAGTACTTC
CDR3aa: CASSTRTGSETQYF
v_gene: TRBV10-3
j_gene: TRBJ2-5
d_gene: TRBD1
abundance: few

CDR3nt: TGTGCCAGCAGCTTGGGTACGTCAACTGAAGCTTTCTTT
CDR3aa: CASSLGTSTEAFF
v_gene: TRBV7-9
j_gene: TRBJ1-1
d_gene: .
abundance: many

CDR3nt: TGCAGTGCTCTGAGGGGGGAGAGCACAGATACGCAGTATTTT
CDR3aa: CSALRGESTDTQYF
v_gene: TRBV20-1
j_gene: TRBJ2-3
d_gene: .
abundance: .

CDR3nt: TGTGCCAGCAGCATCGTTCGGGGGCGCTTAGAGACCCAGTACTTC
CDR3aa: CASSIVRGRLETQYF
v_gene: TRBV2
j_gene: TRBJ2-5
d_gene: .
abundance: .

CDR3nt: TGCGCCAGCAGCTTCGGGGAGACCTATGGCTACACCTTC
CDR3aa: CASSFGETYGYTF
v_gene: TRBV5-1
j_gene: TRBJ1-2
d_gene: .
abundance: few

CDR3nt: TGCGCCAGCAGCCAAGATCCAGGGTTCGGCTATGGCTACACCTTC
CDR3aa: CASSQDPGFGYGYTF
v_gene: TRBV4-3
j_gene: TRBJ1-2
d_gene: .
abundance: few

CDR3nt: TGCGCCAGCAGCAGCCCCCGCGGCGCGAACGACAACACAGATACGCAGTATTTT
CDR3aa: CASSSPRGANDNTDTQYF
v_gene: TRBV5-1
j_gene: TRBJ2-3
d_gene: .
abundance: .

CDR3nt: TGTGCCAGCAAGGACCCTAGCGGTCCCTACGAGCAGTACTTC
CDR3aa: CASKDPSGPYEQYF
v_gene: TRBV7-8
j_gene: TRBJ2-7
d_gene: TRBD2
abundance: .

CDR3nt: TGTGCCAGCATTTTATCCGCGAGGAGCTCCTACGAGCAGTACTTC
CDR3aa: CASILSARSSYEQYF
v_gene: TRBV7-2
j_gene: TRBJ2-7
d_gene: .
abundance: once

CDR3nt: TGTGCCAGCAGCCCGACAGGGGCTGAAGCTTTCTTT
CDR3aa: CASSPTGAEAFF
v_gene: TRBV7-9
j_gene: TRBJ1-1
d_gene: TRBD1
abundance: .